Each of the 21 T cell receptor beta chains below was sequenced from the same sample in a study of OX40 agonist ivuxolimab in advanced cancers. Only in-frame clones appear in the TCRdb table, and some are missing; sequencing was by immunoSEQ multiplex PCR. The sample has 73,000 or so clones, almost 90% seen once; the top ten hold around 0.73%. The material sequenced was CD4+ or CD8+ T cells sorted from blood, taken in a trial of the OX40 agonist ivuxolimab. The origin of the receptors is an adult with an advanced solid tumor such as melanoma, head and neck, liver or kidney cancer.

The J gene is TRBJ2-4, the V gene TRBV5-1; D may be TRBD1 (5 bases). CDR3 length equals 16 residues. Germline V gives CDR1 SGHRS, CDR2 YFSETQ. With 4 bases removed from V and 0 bases from J, the gap between germline ends came to 14 bases. The CDR3 DNA sequence: TGCGCCAGCAGCCCACCAGGGTCCCTAGCCAAAAACATTCAGTACTTC. As protein: CASSPPGSLAKNIQYF.

The CDR3 DNA sequence: TGTGCCAGAAGCTTCGAGGGGGCAGATACGCAGTATTTT. As protein: CARSFEGADTQYF. V usage is TRBV5-3 and J usage is TRBJ2-3; a possible D gene is TRBD1 (6 bases). TRBV5-3 is designated an ORF whose function remains uncertain. The germline V and J ends were trimmed by 2 bases and 4 bases, with 8 bases remaining between them. This CDR3 is built from 13 residues.

The chain couples TRBV11-2 to TRBJ2-2; D is possibly TRBD2 (5 bases). There are 17 residues in the CDR3. V lost 1 base to trimming and J lost 6 bases, with 18 bases between them. From germline, CDR1 is SGHAT and CDR2 FQNNGV. CDR3: CASSLAQASSAAGELFF. In DNA, the CDR3 is TGTGCCAGCAGCTTAGCCCAAGCTAGTAGCGCGGCCGGGGAGCTGTTTTTT.

This clone showed up just once. The rearrangement joins TRBV30 to TRBJ1-6; unclear D gene. The CDR3 has 12 amino acids. Looked up from germline, CDR1 is GTSNPN and CDR2 is SVGIG (reference sequence). V lost 4 bases to trimming and J lost 10 bases, with 11 bases between them. This CDR3 reads CAWTRGRSPLHF. In DNA form, the CDR3 reads TGTGCCTGGACACGCGGCCGCTCACCCCTCCACTTT.

This chain joins TRBV27 and TRBJ2-7, with 7 bases fitting TRBD1. There are 15 residues in the CDR3. The ends lost 5 bases at V and 3 bases at J; junction bases unmatched: 10. From germline, CDR1 is MNHEY and CDR2 SMNVEV (reference sequence). CDR3 residues: CASSRAGTESYEQYF. The CDR3 nucleotides are TGTGCCAGCAGTAGGGCCGGGACAGAGAGCTACGAGCAGTACTTC.

This chain connects TRBV19 to TRBJ1-4; D possibly corresponds to TRBD1 (5 bases). V lost 5 bases and J 5 bases, leaving 12 bases between the germline ends. The CDR3 covers 14 residues. CDR1 and CDR2 (germline): LNHDA, SQIVND (reference sequence). CDR3 DNA: TGTGCCAGTAGTGTCCAGGGAGAAAATGAAAAACTGTTTTTT. It is translated as CASSVQGENEKLFF.

This clone was seen once. The J gene is TRBJ2-3, the V gene TRBV4-2; 8 nucleotides match TRBD2. The CDR3 spans 16 residues. Germline values: CDR1 LGHNA, CDR2 YNFKEQ. V dropped 1 base and J dropped 3; count of bases not matched to a gene: 6. The CDR3 protein is CASSQVSAGVTDTQYF. The CDR3 region has the DNA TGTGCCAGCAGCCAAGTCTCAGCGGGAGTGACAGATACGCAGTATTTT.

The chain employs TRBV7-3 and TRBJ2-2; 8 bases map to TRBD2. Trimming at V came to 4 bases and at J to 2 bases, leaving 6 bases not matched to a gene. Per germline, CDR1 SGHTA and CDR2 FQGTGA. This CDR3 has 16 amino acids. The CDR3 DNA follows: TGTGCCAGCAGCTCCGTTAGCGGGAAAAACACCGGGGAGCTGTTTTTT. Encoded protein: CASSSVSGKNTGELFF.

The chain carries TRBV19 and TRBJ2-1; possibly TRBD2 for D (6 bases). Germline CDR1 and CDR2: LNHDA and SQIVND (reference sequence). V gave up 9 bases and J gave up 1 base, with 10 bases separating them. This CDR3 contains 13 residues. The CDR3 sequence: CASRDLSYNEQFF. The CDR3 DNA reads TGTGCCAGCCGGGACTTGTCCTACAATGAGCAGTTCTTC.

The gene calls are TRBV5-1 and TRBJ2-2; D tentatively reads TRBD1 or TRBD2 (7 bases each). Per the germline V gene, CDR1 is SGHRS and CDR2 is YFSETQ. CDR3 size: 15 residues. The ends were cut back, 4 bases at V and 7 bases at J, with 17 bases in the middle. CDR3 in amino acids: CASSLRTGGGGELFF. The CDR3 DNA is TGCGCCAGCAGCCTCCGGACAGGCGGGGGCGGGGAGCTGTTTTTT.

The genes are TRBV23-1 and TRBJ1-1; tentative D call: TRBD1 (6 bases). TRBV23-1 qualifies as an ORF whose function is uncertain. V lost 2 bases to trimming and J lost 0 bases, with 25 bases between them. This CDR3 is 20 amino acids long. CDR3 nucleotides: TGCGCCAGCAGTCAACCGGCCGGGACACCAACATTTCGGATGAACACTGAAGCTTTCTTT. Protein sequence: CASSQPAGTPTFRMNTEAFF.

The CDR3 DNA is TGTGCCACCAGCAGGGACGGGAACTCCTACAATGAGCAGTTCTTC. Its protein is CATSRDGNSYNEQFF. The gene calls are TRBV15 and TRBJ2-1, with D possibly being TRBD2 (5 bases). CDR3 length: 15 residues. Trimming removed 3 bases at V and 0 bases at J, with 9 bases between. CDR1 LNHNV and CDR2 YYDKDF come from the germline V gene (reference sequence).

The chain employs TRBV6-5 and TRBJ2-7; D remains ambiguous. The CDR3 sequence is 12 residues long. The germline V gene has CDR1 MNHEY and CDR2 SVGAGI. V lost 8 bases and J lost 7, with 15 bases in between. DNA of the CDR3: TGTGCCAGCGCCCTCCCCCACGGAGAGCAGTACTTC. Its translation: CASALPHGEQYF.

The chain joins TRBV18 to TRBJ2-7; 9 bases match TRBD2. From germline, CDR1 is KGHSH and CDR2 LQKENI. J gave up 7 bases and V 0 bases, and 10 bases lay outside the gene matches. The CDR3 consists of 16 residues. The DNA for the CDR3 is TGTGCCAGCTCACCACCGACTAGCGGTATCCGGGGGGAGCAGTACTTC. It translates to CASSPPTSGIRGEQYF.

The rearrangement links TRBV15 to TRBJ2-1; D might be TRBD1 (7 bases). CDR1 and CDR2 (germline): LNHNV, YYDKDF (reference sequence). CDR3 length equals 18 residues. V lost 4 bases, J lost 4 bases, and 23 bases lay in between. In nucleotides, the CDR3 is TGTGCCACCAGCAAAAACTTCCGGCAGGGGGGTTATTACAATGAGCAGTTCTTC. Translating it yields CATSKNFRQGGYYNEQFF.

The CDR3 spells CASSPWGTGAYEQYF. The CDR3 coding sequence is TGTGCCAGCAGCCCTTGGGGGACAGGGGCATATGAGCAGTACTTC. The chain carries TRBV28 and TRBJ2-7, with TRBD1 matching 10 bases. The germline gives CDR1 MDHEN, CDR2 SYDVKM. V lost 6 bases and J lost 7; bases outside the gene matches: 12. CDR3 size: 15 residues.

J is TRBJ2-7 and V is TRBV5-8; 13 nucleotides line up with TRBD2. The germline V gene has CDR1 SGHTS and CDR2 YDEGEE. With V trimmed by 4 bases and J by 2 bases, 6 bases remained unmatched. The CDR3 consists of 16 residues. CDR3 residues: CASSTGLAGYAYEQYF. CDR3 sequence (DNA): TGTGCCAGCAGCACGGGACTAGCGGGGTATGCCTACGAGCAGTACTTC.

V is TRBV27 and J is TRBJ2-3, with D possibly being TRBD1 or TRBD2 (5 bases each). CDR3 length: 15 amino acids. CDR1 MNHEY and CDR2 SMNVEV come from the germline V gene (reference sequence). With 4 bases removed from V and 1 base from J, the gap between germline ends came to 12 bases. Here the CDR3 reads CASSYRDGRTDTQYF. DNA for the CDR3: TGTGCCAGCAGTTACCGGGACGGACGCACAGATACGCAGTATTTT.

This clone was seen just once. The chain carries TRBV20-1 and TRBJ2-1, with 7 bases that match TRBD1. The germline V gene has CDR1 DFQATT and CDR2 SNEGSKA (reference sequence). J lost 10 bases, V lost 5 bases, and 5 bases had no gene match. This CDR3 has 11 residues. CDR3 sequence: CSAGGQVEQFF. The CDR3 region has the DNA TGCAGTGCTGGCGGACAGGTCGAGCAGTTCTTC.

The rearrangement links TRBV6-5 to TRBJ1-1; TRBD1 aligns across 9 bases. CDR1 and CDR2 (germline): MNHEY, SVGAGI. The CDR3 is made up of 15 amino acids. The V segment lost 6 bases and the J segment 0 bases; nucleotides outside the gene matches: 5. DNA for the CDR3: TGTGCCAGCAGGAGGACAGGGGCTATGAACACTGAAGCTTTCTTT. It is translated as CASRRTGAMNTEAFF.

The chain joins TRBV15 to TRBJ2-1; the D call may be TRBD1 or TRBD2 (5 bases each). The CDR3 sequence is 14 residues long. Germline CDR1 and CDR2: LNHNV and YYDKDF (reference sequence). V lost 2 bases and J 12 bases, leaving 17 bases between the germline ends. CDR3 residues: CATSRRGLKGGQFF. For the CDR3, the DNA is TGTGCCACCAGCAGACGGGGCCTTAAGGGTGGGCAGTTCTTC.